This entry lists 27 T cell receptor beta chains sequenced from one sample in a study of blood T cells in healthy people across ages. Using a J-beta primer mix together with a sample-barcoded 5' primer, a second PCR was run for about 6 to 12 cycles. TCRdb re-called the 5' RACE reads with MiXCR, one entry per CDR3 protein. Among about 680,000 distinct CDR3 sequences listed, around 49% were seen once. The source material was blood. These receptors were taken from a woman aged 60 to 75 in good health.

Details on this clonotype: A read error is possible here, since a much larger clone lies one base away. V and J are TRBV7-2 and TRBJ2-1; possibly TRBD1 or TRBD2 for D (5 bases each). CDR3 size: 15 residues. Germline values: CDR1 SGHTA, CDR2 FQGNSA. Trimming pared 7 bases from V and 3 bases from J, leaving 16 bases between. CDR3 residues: CASKPGRAVYNEQFF. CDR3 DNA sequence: TGTGCCAGCAAACCGGGACGAGCGGTCTACAATGAGCAGTTCTTC.

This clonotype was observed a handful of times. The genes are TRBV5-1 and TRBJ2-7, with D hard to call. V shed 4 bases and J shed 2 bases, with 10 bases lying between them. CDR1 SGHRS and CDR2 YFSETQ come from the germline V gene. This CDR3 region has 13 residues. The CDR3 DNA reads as TGCGCCAGCAGCCCCGGGTCTGCCTACGAGCAGTACTTC. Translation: CASSPGSAYEQYF. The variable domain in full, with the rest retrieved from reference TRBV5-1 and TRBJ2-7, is KAGVTQTPRYLIKTRGQQVTLSCSPISGHRSVSWYQQTPGQGLQFLFEYFSETQRNKGNFPGRFSGRQFSNSRSEMNVSTLELGDSALYLCASSPGSAYEQYFGPGTRLTVT.

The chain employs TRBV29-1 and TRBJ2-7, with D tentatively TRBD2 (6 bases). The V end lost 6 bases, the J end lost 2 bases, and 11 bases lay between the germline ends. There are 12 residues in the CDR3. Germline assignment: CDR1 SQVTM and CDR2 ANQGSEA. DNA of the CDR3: TGCAGCGTGGGGGGTAGTCCCTACGAGCAGTACTTC. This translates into CSVGGSPYEQYF.

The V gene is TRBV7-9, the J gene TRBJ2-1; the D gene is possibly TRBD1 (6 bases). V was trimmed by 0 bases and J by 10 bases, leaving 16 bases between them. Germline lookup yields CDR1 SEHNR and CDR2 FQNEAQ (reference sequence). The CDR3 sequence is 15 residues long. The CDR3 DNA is TGTGCCAGCAGCTTAGCAACAGGGAGATCCTTCGAGCAGTTCTTC. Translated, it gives CASSLATGRSFEQFF.

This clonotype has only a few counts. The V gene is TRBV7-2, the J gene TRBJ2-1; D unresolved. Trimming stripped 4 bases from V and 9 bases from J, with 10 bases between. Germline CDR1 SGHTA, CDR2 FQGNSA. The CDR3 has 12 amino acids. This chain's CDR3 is CASSYLDSEQFF. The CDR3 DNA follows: TGTGCCAGCAGCTACTTAGATAGTGAGCAGTTCTTC.

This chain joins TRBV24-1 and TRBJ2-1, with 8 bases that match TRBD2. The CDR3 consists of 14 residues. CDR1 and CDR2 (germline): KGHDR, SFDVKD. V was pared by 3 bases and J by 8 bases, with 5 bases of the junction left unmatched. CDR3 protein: CATSDRGGLDEQFF. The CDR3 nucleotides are TGTGCCACCAGTGATCGGGGGGGGCTCGATGAGCAGTTCTTC.

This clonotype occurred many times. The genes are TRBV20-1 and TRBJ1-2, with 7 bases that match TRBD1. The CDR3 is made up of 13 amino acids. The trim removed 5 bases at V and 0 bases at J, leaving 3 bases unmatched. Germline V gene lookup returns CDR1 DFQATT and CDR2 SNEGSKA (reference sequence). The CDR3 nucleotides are TGCAGTGCTCGACAGGGAGCTAACTATGGCTACACCTTC. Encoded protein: CSARQGANYGYTF.

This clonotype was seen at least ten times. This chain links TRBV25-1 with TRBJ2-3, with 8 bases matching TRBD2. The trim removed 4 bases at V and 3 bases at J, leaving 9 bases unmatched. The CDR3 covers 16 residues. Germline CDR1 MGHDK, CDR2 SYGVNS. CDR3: CASSGDTGGPTDTQYF. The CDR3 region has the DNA TGTGCCAGCAGTGGGGATACGGGAGGGCCGACAGATACGCAGTATTTT.

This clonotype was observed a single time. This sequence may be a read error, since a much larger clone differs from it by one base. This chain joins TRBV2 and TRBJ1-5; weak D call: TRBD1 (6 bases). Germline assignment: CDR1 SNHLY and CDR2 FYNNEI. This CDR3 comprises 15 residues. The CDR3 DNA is TGTGCCAGCAGTGAAAGTCGCAGGGGCAAGCAGCCCCAGCATTTT. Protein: CASSESRRGKQPQHF. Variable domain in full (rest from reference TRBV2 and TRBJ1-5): EPEVTQTPSHQVTQMGQEVILRCVPISNHLYFYWYRQILGQKVEFLVSFYNNEISEKSEIFDDQFSVERPDGSNFTLKIRSTKLEDSAMYFCASSESRRGKQPQHFGDGTRLSIL.

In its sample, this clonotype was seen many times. In DNA form, the CDR3 reads TGTGCCAGTGGTCTAATAGCAGAGACCCAGTACTTC. This translates into CASGLIAETQYF. The chain links TRBV6-6 to TRBJ2-5; the D is unclear. Trimming removed 9 bases from V and 4 bases from J, with 12 bases in between. From germline, CDR1 is MNHNY and CDR2 SVGAGI (reference sequence). The CDR3 has 12 amino acids.

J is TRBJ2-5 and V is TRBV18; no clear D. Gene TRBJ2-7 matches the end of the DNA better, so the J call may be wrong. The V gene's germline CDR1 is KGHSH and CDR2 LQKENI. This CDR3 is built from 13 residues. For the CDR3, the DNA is TGTGCCAGCTCACCACTGACACACTACGAGCAGTACTTC. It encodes CASSPLTHYEQYF.

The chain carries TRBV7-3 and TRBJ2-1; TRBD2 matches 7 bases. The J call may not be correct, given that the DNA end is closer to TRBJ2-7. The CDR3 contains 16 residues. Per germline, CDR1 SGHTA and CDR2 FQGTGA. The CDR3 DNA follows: TGTGCCAGCAGCTTAATGCCTAGCGGATCCTACAATGAGCAGTACTTC. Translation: CASSLMPSGSYNEQYF.

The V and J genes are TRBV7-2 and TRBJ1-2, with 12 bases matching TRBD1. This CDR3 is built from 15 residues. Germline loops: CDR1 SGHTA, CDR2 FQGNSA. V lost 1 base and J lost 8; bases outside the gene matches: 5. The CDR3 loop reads CASSLVGTGGGGYTF. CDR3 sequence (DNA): TGTGCCAGCAGCTTAGTGGGGACAGGGGGCGGAGGCTACACCTTC.

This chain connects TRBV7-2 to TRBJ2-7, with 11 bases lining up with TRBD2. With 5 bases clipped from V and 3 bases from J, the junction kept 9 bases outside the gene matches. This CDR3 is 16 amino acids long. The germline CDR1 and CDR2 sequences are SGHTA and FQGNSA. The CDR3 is CASSAAGTSGNYEQYF. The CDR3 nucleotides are TGTGCCAGCAGCGCCGCCGGGACTAGCGGCAACTACGAGCAGTACTTC.

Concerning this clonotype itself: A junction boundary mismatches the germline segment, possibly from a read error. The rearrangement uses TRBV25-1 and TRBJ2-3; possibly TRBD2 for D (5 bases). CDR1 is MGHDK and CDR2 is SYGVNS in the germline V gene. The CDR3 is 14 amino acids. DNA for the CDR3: TGTGCCTGCAGTGAACAAAGTAGCGTAGATACGCAGTATTTT. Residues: CACSEQSSVDTQYF.

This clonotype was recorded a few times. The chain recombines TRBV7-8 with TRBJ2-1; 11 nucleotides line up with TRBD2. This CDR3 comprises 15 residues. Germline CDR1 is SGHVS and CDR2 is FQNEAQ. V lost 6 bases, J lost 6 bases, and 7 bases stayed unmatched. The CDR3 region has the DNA TGTGCCAGCAGGCCTACTAGCGGGAGAATCAATGAGCAGTTCTTC. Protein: CASRPTSGRINEQFF.

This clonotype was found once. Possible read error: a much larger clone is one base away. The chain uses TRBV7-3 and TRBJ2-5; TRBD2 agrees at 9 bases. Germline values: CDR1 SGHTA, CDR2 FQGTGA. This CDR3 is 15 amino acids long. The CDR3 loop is CACSLTGAGGETQYF. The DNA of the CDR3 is TGTGCCTGCAGCTTAACAGGGGCGGGAGGGGAGACCCAGTACTTC.

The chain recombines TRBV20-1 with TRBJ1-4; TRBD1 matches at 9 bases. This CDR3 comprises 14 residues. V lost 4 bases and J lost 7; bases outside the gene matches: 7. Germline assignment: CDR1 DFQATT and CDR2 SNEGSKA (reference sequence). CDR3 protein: CSATGQGLSEKLFF. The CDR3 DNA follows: TGCAGTGCTACGGGACAGGGTTTAAGTGAAAAACTGTTTTTT.

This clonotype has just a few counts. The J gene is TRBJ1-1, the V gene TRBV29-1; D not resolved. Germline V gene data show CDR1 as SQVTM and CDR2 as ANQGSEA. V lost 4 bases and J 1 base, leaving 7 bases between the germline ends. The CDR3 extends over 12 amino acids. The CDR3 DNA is TGCAGCGTTGTGCTGAAGAACACTGAAGCTTTCTTT. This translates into CSVVLKNTEAFF.

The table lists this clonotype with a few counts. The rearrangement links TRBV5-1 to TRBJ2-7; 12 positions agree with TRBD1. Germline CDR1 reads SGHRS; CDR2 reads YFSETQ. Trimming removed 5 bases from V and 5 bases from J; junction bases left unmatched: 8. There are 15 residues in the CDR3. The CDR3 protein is CASSQTGTGGDEQYF. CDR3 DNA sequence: TGCGCCAGCAGTCAAACCGGGACAGGGGGCGACGAGCAGTACTTC.

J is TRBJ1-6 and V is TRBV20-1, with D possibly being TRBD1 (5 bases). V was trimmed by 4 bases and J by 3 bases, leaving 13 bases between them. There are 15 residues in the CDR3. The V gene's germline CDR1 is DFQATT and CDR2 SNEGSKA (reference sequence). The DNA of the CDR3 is TGCAGTGCTAAGAAGGGGATCTACTATAATTCACCCCTCCACTTT. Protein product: CSAKKGIYYNSPLHF.

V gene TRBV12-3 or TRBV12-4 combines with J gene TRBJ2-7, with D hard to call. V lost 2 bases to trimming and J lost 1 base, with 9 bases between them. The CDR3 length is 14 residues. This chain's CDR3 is CASSLTPFSYEQYF. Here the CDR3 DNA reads TGTGCCAGCAGTTTAACCCCGTTTTCCTACGAGCAGTACTTC.

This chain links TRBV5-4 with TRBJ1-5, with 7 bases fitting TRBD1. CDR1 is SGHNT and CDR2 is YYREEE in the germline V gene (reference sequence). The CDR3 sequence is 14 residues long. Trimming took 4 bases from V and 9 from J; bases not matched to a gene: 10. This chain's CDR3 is CASSQGGGDRPQHF. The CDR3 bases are TGTGCCAGCAGCCAGGGGGGCGGCGATCGGCCCCAGCATTTT.

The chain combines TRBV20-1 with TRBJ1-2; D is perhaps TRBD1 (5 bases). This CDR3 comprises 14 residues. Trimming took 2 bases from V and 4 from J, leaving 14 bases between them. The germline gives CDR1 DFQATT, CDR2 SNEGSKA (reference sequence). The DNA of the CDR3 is TGCAGTGCTAGATTGGTGGGAGACAGCTATGGCTACACCTTC. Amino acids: CSARLVGDSYGYTF.

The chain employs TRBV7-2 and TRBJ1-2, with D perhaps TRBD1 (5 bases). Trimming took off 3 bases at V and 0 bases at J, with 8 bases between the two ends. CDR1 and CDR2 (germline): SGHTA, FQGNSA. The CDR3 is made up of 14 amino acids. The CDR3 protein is CASSLGVANYGYTF. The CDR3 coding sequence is TGTGCCAGCAGCTTGGGGGTAGCTAACTATGGCTACACCTTC. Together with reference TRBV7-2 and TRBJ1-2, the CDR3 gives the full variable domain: GAGVSQSPSNKVTEKGKDVELRCDPISGHTALYWYRQSLGQGLEFLIYFQGNSAPDKSGLPSDRFSAERTGGSVSTLTIQRTQQEDSAVYLCASSLGVANYGYTFGSGTRLTVV.

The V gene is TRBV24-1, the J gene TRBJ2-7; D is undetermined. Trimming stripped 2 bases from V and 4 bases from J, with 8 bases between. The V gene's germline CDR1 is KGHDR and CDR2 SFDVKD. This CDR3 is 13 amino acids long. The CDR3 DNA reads TGTGCCACCAGTGATTCTGACGGGTACGAGCAGTACTTC. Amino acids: CATSDSDGYEQYF.

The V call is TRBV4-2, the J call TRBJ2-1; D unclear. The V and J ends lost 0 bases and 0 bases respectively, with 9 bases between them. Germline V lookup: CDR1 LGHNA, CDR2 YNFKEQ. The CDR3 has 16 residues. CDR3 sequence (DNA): TGTGCCAGCAGCCAAGATCTAGGCGCCTCCTACAATGAGCAGTTCTTC. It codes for CASSQDLGASYNEQFF.